This TCR beta chain was sequenced for a study of CD8 T cells in Susac syndrome. A quantity of roughly 0.5 to 1 ug RNA underwent reverse transcription using random hexamers. An immunoSEQ multiplex PCR generated amplified TCR beta CDR3 products spanning 54 Vbeta and 13 Jbeta. TCRdb itself ran the immunoSEQ multiplex PCR reads through MiXCR, one entry per CDR3 protein. The sample lists 150,000 to 180,000 distinct CDR3 sequences; nearly 97% were seen once. The germline CDR1 and CDR2 sequences are MNHEY and SVGAGI. V lost 4 bases, J lost 3 bases, and 6 bases stayed unmatched. This CDR3 comprises 15 residues. CD8+ and CD4+ blood T cells underwent TCR beta sequencing. It was treatment-naive patients with stable or active relapsing-remitting disease who made up the multiple sclerosis controls. While CD8+ and CD4+ T cells were isolated negatively, TEMRA cells were enriched by FACS.

This TCR derives from a human donor with multiple sclerosis. What was sequenced was CD8+ T cells from PBMCs. The V call is TRBV6-5, the J call TRBJ2-7, with TRBD1 matching 10 bases. This CDR3 is CASSFGQGGLYEQYV. The CDR3 DNA reads as TGTGCCAGCAGTTTTGGACAGGGGGGACTCTACGAGCAGTACGTC.